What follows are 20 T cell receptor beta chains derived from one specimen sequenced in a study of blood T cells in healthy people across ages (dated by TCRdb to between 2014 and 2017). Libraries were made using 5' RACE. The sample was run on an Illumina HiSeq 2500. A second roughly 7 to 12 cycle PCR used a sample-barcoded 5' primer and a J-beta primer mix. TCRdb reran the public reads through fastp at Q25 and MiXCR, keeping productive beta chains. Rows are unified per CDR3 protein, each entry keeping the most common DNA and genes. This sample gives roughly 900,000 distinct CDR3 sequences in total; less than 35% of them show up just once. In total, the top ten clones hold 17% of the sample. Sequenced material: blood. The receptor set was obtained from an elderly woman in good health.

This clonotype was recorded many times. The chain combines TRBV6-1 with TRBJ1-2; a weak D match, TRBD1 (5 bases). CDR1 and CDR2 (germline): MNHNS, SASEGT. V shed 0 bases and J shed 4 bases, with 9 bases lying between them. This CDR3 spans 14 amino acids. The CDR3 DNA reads TGTGCCAGCAGTGAAGCGGCCAGGGCCTATGGCTACACCTTC. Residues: CASSEAARAYGYTF.

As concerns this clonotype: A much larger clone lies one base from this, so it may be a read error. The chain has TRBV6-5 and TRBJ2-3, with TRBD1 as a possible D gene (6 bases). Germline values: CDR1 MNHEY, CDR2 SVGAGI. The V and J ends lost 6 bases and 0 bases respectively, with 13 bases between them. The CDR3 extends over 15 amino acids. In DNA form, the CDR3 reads TGTGCCAGCAGATGGACAGTAACTAGCACAGATACGCAGTATTTT. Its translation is CASRWTVTSTDTQYF.

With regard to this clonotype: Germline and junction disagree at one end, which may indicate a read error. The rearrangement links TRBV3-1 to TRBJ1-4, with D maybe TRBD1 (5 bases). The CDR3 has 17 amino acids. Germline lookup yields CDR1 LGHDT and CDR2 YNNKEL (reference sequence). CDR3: CASSLSGGGGTNKKLFF. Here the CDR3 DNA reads TGTGCCAGCAGCCTAAGTGGAGGTGGGGGAACTAATAAAAAACTGTTTTTT.

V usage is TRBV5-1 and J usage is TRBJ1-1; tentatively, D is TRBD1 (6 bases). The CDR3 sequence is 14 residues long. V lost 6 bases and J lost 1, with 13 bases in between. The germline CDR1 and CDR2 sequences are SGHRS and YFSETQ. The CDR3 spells CASNLQGGNTEAFF. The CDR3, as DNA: TGCGCCAGCAACTTACAGGGTGGGAACACTGAAGCTTTCTTT.

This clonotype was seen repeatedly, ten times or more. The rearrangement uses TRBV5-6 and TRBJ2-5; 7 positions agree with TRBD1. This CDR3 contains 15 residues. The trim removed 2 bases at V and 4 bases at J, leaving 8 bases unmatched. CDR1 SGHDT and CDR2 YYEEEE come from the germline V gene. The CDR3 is CASSLLTGNSETQYF. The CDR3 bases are TGTGCCAGCAGCTTACTGACAGGGAATTCAGAGACCCAGTACTTC.

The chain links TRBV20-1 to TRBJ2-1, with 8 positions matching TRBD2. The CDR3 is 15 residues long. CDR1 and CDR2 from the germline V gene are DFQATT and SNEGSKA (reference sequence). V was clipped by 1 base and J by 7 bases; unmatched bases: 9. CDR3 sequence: CSARVVTSGYNEQFF. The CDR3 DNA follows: TGCAGTGCTAGAGTGGTCACTAGCGGTTATAATGAGCAGTTCTTC.

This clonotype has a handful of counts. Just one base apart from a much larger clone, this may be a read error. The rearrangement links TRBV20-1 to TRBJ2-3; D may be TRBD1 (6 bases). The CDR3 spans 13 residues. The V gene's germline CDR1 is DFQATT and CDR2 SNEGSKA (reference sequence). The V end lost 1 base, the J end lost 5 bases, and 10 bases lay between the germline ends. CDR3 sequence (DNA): TGCAGTGCTAGAGTACAGGGTCGAGATACGCAGTATTTT. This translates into CSARVQGRDTQYF.

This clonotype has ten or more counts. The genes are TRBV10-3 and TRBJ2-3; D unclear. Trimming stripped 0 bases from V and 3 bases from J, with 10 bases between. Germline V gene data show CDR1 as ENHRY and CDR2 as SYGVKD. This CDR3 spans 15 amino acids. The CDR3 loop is CAISESQLVTDTQYF. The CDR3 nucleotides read TGTGCCATCAGTGAGTCGCAGCTAGTAACAGATACGCAGTATTTT.

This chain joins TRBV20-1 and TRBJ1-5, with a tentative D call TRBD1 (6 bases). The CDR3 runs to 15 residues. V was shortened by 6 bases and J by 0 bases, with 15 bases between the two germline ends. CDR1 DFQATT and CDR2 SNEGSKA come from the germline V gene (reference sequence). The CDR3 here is CSADTTGFSNQPQHF. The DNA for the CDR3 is TGCAGTGCCGATACGACAGGCTTTAGCAATCAGCCCCAGCATTTT.

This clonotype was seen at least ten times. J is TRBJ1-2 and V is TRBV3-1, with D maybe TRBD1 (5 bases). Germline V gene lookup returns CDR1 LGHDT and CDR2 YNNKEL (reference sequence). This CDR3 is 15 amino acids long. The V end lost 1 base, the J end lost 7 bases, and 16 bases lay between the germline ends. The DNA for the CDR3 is TGTGCCAGCAGCCAAGTTCTTGCGCAGGGCCCTGGCTACACCTTC. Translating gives CASSQVLAQGPGYTF.

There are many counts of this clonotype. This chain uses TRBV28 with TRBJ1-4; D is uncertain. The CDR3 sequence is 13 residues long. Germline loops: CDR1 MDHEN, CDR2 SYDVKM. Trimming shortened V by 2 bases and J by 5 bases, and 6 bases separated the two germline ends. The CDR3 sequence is CASSLIQNEKLFF. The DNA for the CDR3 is TGTGCCAGCAGTTTAATCCAGAATGAAAAACTGTTTTTT.

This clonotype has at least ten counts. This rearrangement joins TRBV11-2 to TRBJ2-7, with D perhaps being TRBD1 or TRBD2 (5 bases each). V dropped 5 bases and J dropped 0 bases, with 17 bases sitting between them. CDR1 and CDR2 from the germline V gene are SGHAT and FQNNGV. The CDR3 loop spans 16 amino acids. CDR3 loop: CASSQQSGTASYEQYF. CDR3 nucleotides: TGTGCCAGCAGCCAACAATCCGGGACGGCCTCCTACGAGCAGTACTTC.

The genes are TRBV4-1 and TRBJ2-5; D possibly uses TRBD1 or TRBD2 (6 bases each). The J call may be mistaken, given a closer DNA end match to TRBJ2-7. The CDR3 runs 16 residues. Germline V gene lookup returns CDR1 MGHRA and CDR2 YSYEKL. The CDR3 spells CASSQDWGDTYYEQYF. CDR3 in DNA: TGCGCCAGCAGCCAAGATTGGGGGGACACGTACTACGAGCAGTACTTC.

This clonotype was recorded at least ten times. CDR3 nucleotides: TGTGCCAGCAGTTACTCTCGGGGTCGGTCCACTGAAGCTTTCTTT. It codes for CASSYSRGRSTEAFF. This sequence joins TRBV6-2 or TRBV6-3 and TRBJ1-1, with no clear D. Trimming removed 0 bases from V and 4 bases from J, with 12 bases in between. The CDR3 loop spans 15 amino acids. In germline, CDR1 is MNHEY, CDR2 SVGEGT.

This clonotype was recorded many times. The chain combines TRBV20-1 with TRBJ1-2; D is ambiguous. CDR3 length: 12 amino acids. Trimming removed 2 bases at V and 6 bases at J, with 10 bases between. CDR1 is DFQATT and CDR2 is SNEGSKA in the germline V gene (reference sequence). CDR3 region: CSARRQVDGYTF. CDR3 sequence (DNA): TGCAGTGCTAGACGGCAGGTGGATGGCTACACCTTC.

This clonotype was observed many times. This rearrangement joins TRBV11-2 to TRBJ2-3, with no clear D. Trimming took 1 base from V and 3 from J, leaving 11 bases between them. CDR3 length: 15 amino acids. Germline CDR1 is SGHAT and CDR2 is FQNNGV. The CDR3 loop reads CASSLVSVVTDTQYF. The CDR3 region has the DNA TGTGCCAGCAGCTTAGTTTCGGTTGTGACAGATACGCAGTATTTT.

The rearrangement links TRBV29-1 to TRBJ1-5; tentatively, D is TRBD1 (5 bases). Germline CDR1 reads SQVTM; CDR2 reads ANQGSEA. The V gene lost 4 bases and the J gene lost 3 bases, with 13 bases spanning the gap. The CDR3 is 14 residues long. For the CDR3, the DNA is TGCAGCGTTGGAGGGAGACAGTCCAATCAGCCCCAGCATTTT. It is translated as CSVGGRQSNQPQHF. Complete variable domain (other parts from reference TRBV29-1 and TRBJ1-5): SAVISQKPSRDICQRGTSLTIQCQVDSQVTMMFWYRQQPGQSLTLIATANQGSEATYESGFVIDKFPISRPNLTFSTLTVSNMSPEDSSIYLCSVGGRQSNQPQHFGDGTRLSIL.

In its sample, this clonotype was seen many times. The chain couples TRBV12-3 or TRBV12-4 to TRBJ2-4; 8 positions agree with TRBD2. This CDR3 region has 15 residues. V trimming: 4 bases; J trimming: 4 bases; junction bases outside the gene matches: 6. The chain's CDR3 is CASSSEAGEKNIQYF. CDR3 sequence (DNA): TGTGCCAGCAGTTCAGAAGCGGGGGAGAAAAACATTCAGTACTTC.

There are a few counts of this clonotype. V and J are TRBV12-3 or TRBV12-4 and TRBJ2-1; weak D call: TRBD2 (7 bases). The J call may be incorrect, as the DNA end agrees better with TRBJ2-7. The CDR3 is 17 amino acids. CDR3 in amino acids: CASSLRVGGGIYNEQYF. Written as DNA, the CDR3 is TGTGCCAGCAGCCTTCGGGTAGGGGGGGGCATCTACAATGAGCAGTACTTC.

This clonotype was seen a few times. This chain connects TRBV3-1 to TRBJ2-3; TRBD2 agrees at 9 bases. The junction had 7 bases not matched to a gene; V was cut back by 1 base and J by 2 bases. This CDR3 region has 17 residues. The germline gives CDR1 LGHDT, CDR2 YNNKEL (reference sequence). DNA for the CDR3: TGTGCCAGCAGCCAAGTTAGGCTAGCGGGGCCCACAGATACGCAGTATTTT. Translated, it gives CASSQVRLAGPTDTQYF.